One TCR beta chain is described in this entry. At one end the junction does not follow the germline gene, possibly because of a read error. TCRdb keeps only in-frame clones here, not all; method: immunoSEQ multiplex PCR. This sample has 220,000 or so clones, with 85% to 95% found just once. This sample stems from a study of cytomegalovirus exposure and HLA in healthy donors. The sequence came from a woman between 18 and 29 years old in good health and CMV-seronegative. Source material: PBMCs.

The CDR3, as DNA: TGTGCCAGTAGTATCCTGACAGGGGGCTCCAACGAGCAGTACTTC. Residues: CASSILTGGSNEQYF. The rearrangement joins TRBV19 to TRBJ2-7, with 10 bases matching TRBD1. CDR3 length: 15 amino acids. CDR1 and CDR2 from the germline V gene are LNHDA and SQIVND (reference sequence).